The 21 T cell receptor beta chains below come from one sample, sequenced in a study of cytomegalovirus exposure and HLA in healthy donors. PCR employed 60 Vbeta and 13 Jbeta primers. Clones were sequenced by immunoSEQ multiplex PCR, and TCRdb holds only the in-frame ones, with some missing. The sample lists about 82,000 clones; 9.5% to 13% were seen once. The sequencing input was PBMCs. Receptors originate from a man in his sixties in good health and CMV-seropositive.

About this clone: Other DNA sequences of this sample code for an identical CDR3. V usage is TRBV5-1 and J usage is TRBJ2-7; TRBD1 matches at 7 bases. The CDR3 has 15 amino acids. V shed 4 bases and J 5 bases; nucleotides not matched to a gene: 12. CDR1 is SGHRS, CDR2 YFSETQ, per germline. In DNA, the CDR3 is TGCGCCAGCAGCCCCGGACAGGTACCTCCTAACGAGCAGTACTTC. Translating it yields CASSPGQVPPNEQYF.

This clone was found a few times. The V gene is TRBV19, the J gene TRBJ1-3; a weak D match, TRBD1 (5 bases). Trimming stripped 4 bases from V and 4 bases from J, with 11 bases between. The CDR3 runs to 14 residues. The germline V gene encodes CDR1 LNHDA and CDR2 SQIVND (reference sequence). CDR3 nucleotides: TGTGCCAGTAGTACCCGACAGCTCGGAAACACCATATATTTT. It specifies CASSTRQLGNTIYF.

This clone occurred a few times. The rearrangement joins TRBV18 to TRBJ2-7, with 7 positions matching TRBD1. The CDR3 consists of 14 residues. Trimming at V came to 3 bases and at J to 4 bases, leaving 6 bases not matched to a gene. Germline V lookup: CDR1 KGHSH, CDR2 LQKENI. CDR3 sequence: CASSPAQGPYEQYF. The CDR3 coding sequence is TGTGCCAGCTCACCGGCACAGGGGCCTTACGAGCAGTACTTC.

The CDR3 loop reads CASSLGVRRAGGRNEQFF. In DNA form, the CDR3 reads TGTGCCAGCAGCTTAGGCGTGAGGAGGGCGGGAGGTAGAAATGAGCAGTTCTTC. The chain has TRBV7-8 and TRBJ2-1, with 8 bases matching TRBD2. V was clipped by 1 base and J by 7 bases; unmatched bases: 15. This CDR3 spans 18 amino acids. CDR1 is SGHVS, CDR2 FQNEAQ, per germline.

The V gene is TRBV7-2, the J gene TRBJ2-2; D possibly corresponds to TRBD2 (6 bases). In germline, CDR1 is SGHTA, CDR2 FQGNSA. The CDR3 covers 16 residues. Trimming stripped 6 bases from V and 1 base from J, with 15 bases between. The CDR3 sequence: CASRVGGSGNTGELFF. The DNA for the CDR3 is TGTGCCAGCAGGGTTGGGGGTAGCGGGAACACCGGGGAGCTGTTTTTT.

J is TRBJ2-3 and V is TRBV7-9; 8 bases match TRBD2. Germline values: CDR1 SEHNR, CDR2 FQNEAQ (reference sequence). The V gene end was trimmed by 1 base and the J gene end by 0 bases; junction bases not matched to a gene: 0. This CDR3 comprises 15 residues. The CDR3 nucleotides are TGTGCCAGCAGCTTAGTAGCGGGAAGCACAGATACGCAGTATTTT. Translation gives CASSLVAGSTDTQYF.

The genes are TRBV20-1 and TRBJ1-2, with D unclear. The CDR3 covers 11 residues. The germline V and J ends were trimmed by 5 bases and 6 bases, with 10 bases remaining between them. Germline CDR1 is DFQATT and CDR2 is SNEGSKA (reference sequence). The CDR3 protein is CSAGVEDGYTF. The CDR3 nucleotides are TGCAGTGCTGGCGTCGAGGATGGCTACACCTTC.

This clone came up a few times. V gene TRBV19 combines with J gene TRBJ2-5; TRBD2 agrees at 15 bases. The CDR3 is 16 residues long. J lost 5 bases, V lost 4 bases, and 5 bases had no gene match. CDR1 is LNHDA and CDR2 is SQIVND in the germline V gene (reference sequence). The DNA for the CDR3 is TGTGCCAGTAGTACGGGACTAGCGGGAGGATGGGAGACCCAGTACTTC. It specifies CASSTGLAGGWETQYF.

The chain employs TRBV7-3 and TRBJ2-2; 11 bases align to TRBD2. The CDR3 has 16 residues. Looked up from germline, CDR1 is SGHTA and CDR2 is FQGTGA. With V trimmed by 4 bases and J by 0 bases, 1 base remained unmatched. CDR3 DNA sequence: TGTGCCAGCAGCTCTAGCGGGGGGCCGAACACCGGGGAGCTGTTTTTT. Protein product: CASSSSGGPNTGELFF.

This clone came up a few times. This chain connects TRBV5-1 to TRBJ2-2; D is undetermined. The V end was cut by 0 bases, the J end by 0 bases, with 6 bases between. CDR1 is SGHRS, CDR2 YFSETQ, per germline. The CDR3 runs to 15 residues. The CDR3 reads CASSLGLANTGELFF. CDR3 bases: TGCGCCAGCAGCTTGGGGCTAGCGAACACCGGGGAGCTGTTTTTT.

CDR3 protein: CSVLGTSNTEAFF. DNA for the CDR3: TGCAGCGTCCTCGGGACATCCAACACTGAAGCTTTCTTT. The rearrangement links TRBV29-1 to TRBJ1-1; maybe TRBD1 (6 bases). V was cut by 6 bases and J by 2 bases, with 13 bases left in between. The CDR3 contains 13 residues. The germline V gene has CDR1 SQVTM and CDR2 ANQGSEA.

The rearrangement joins TRBV5-1 to TRBJ1-1; no clear D. Trimming cost V 2 bases and J 6 bases, with 8 bases left between them. The CDR3 contains 12 residues. CDR1 and CDR2 (germline): SGHRS, YFSETQ. In DNA form, the CDR3 reads TGCGCCAGCAGCTTTGACCAGGCTGAAGCTTTCTTT. Translating it yields CASSFDQAEAFF. Full variable domain (missing parts from reference TRBV5-1 and TRBJ1-1): KAGVTQTPRYLIKTRGQQVTLSCSPISGHRSVSWYQQTPGQGLQFLFEYFSETQRNKGNFPGRFSGRQFSNSRSEMNVSTLELGDSALYLCASSFDQAEAFFGQGTRLTVV.

This clone has just a few counts. The chain recombines TRBV6-5 with TRBJ2-4, with D perhaps matching TRBD2 (5 bases). This CDR3 region has 15 residues. V lost 6 bases to trimming and J lost 1 base, with 13 bases between them. Germline V gene lookup returns CDR1 MNHEY and CDR2 SVGAGI. DNA of the CDR3: TGTGCCAGCAGGAGTCTGGACTTTGCCAAAAACATTCAGTACTTC. This codes for CASRSLDFAKNIQYF.

A few counts support this clone. The rearrangement links TRBV19 to TRBJ2-3, with 9 bases fitting TRBD1. After removal of 7 bases from V and 2 bases from J, the junction contained 7 bases not matched to a gene. CDR1 LNHDA and CDR2 SQIVND come from the germline V gene (reference sequence). The CDR3 spans 15 residues. The CDR3 region is CASMGTGSPTDTQYF. In nucleotides, the CDR3 is TGTGCCAGTATGGGGACAGGGTCCCCCACAGATACGCAGTATTTT.

The rearrangement joins TRBV6-5 to TRBJ2-7, with TRBD2 matching 12 bases. Germline loops: CDR1 MNHEY, CDR2 SVGAGI. CDR3 size: 13 residues. V shed 7 bases and J 5 bases; nucleotides not matched to a gene: 3. The CDR3 spells CASTGLAGHEQYF. DNA of the CDR3: TGTGCCAGCACCGGACTAGCGGGACACGAGCAGTACTTC.

CDR3 protein: CASRTTGSDYGYTF. Written as DNA, the CDR3 is TGTGCCAGCAGGACAACAGGGTCGGACTATGGCTACACCTTC. The chain has TRBV28 and TRBJ1-2; TRBD1 is a possible D gene (6 bases). Germline V gene data show CDR1 as MDHEN and CDR2 as SYDVKM. The CDR3 contains 14 residues. V lost 6 bases to trimming and J lost 3 bases, with 14 bases between them.

The chain is built from TRBV30 and TRBJ1-2, with TRBD1 as a possible D gene (6 bases). Germline V CDR1 and CDR2: GTSNPN, SVGIG (reference sequence). V was shortened by 1 base and J by 8 bases, with 11 bases between the two germline ends. The CDR3 has 12 residues. The CDR3 DNA reads TGTGCCTGGAGTGGGGGGCAGATGGGCTACACCTTC. It is translated as CAWSGGQMGYTF.

V is TRBV28 and J is TRBJ1-4; 7 bases are a match to TRBD1. V trimming: 7 bases; J trimming: 0 bases; junction bases outside the gene matches: 8. The CDR3 contains 16 residues. Germline V gives CDR1 MDHEN, CDR2 SYDVKM. The CDR3 DNA follows: TGTGCCAGCAAACCAGGGGGGCCAGCAACTAATGAAAAACTGTTTTTT. Translating gives CASKPGGPATNEKLFF.

This rearrangement joins TRBV9 to TRBJ2-3, with D perhaps matching TRBD1 (6 bases). Germline CDR1 is SGDLS and CDR2 is YYNGEE. The CDR3 is 15 amino acids. The V gene lost 0 bases and the J gene lost 7 bases, with 15 bases spanning the gap. CDR3 coding DNA: TGTGCCAGCAGCGTAGGACAACAGGGCGGACATACGCAGTATTTT. Amino acid sequence: CASSVGQQGGHTQYF.

This clone was detected a few times. A junction end diverges from the germline sequence, so it may reflect a read error. This CDR3 is also generated by other DNA sequences in the sample. V gene TRBV7-7 combines with J gene TRBJ1-1; D not resolved. The CDR3 runs to 13 residues. Germline CDR1 is SSHAT and CDR2 is FNYEAQ (reference sequence). CDR3: CASSLSVNTEAFF. The CDR3 region has the DNA TGTGCTAGCAGCTTAAGCGTGAACACTGAAGCTTTCTTT.

This clone showed up just a few times. This sequence joins TRBV12-5 and TRBJ1-1; tentatively, D is TRBD1 (5 bases). Germline V CDR1 and CDR2: LGHNT, FRNRAP. The CDR3 loop spans 15 amino acids. V lost 0 bases and J lost 1, with 9 bases in between. The CDR3 here is CASGLVRGGNTEAFF. The CDR3 DNA reads TGTGCTAGTGGTTTGGTACGCGGGGGGAACACTGAAGCTTTCTTT. The full variable domain, rest sourced from reference TRBV12-5 and TRBJ1-1, is DARVTQTPRHKVTEMGQEVTMRCQPILGHNTVFWYRQTMMQGLELLAYFRNRAPLDDSGMPKDRFSAEMPDATLATLKIQPSEPRDSAVYFCASGLVRGGNTEAFFGQGTRLTVV.